This T cell receptor beta chain was found in a study of PD-1 blockade in classical Hodgkin lymphoma. Every patient was affected by relapse after autologous stem cell transplantation, while exposure to brentuximab vedotin was not uniform. Complete response, partial response or progressive disease made up the best responses. On this clone: Its target is not known.

Profiled with immunoSEQ multiplex PCR; TCRdb holds only in-frame clones, not every one. The table shows some 93,000 clones, with roughly 90% occurring only once. Germline V gene data show CDR1 as MDHEN and CDR2 as SYDVKM. The CDR3 contains 16 residues. V lost 2 bases, J lost 2 bases, and 5 bases stayed unmatched. Study-wide results and limits: The baseline diversity of complete responders showed similarity to that of newly diagnosed patients. When set against healthy donors, newly diagnosed patients were reported to show lower baseline TCR diversity. By C4D1, diversity of CD4+ TCRs had risen significantly, whereas that of CD8+ TCRs had not.

The V gene is TRBV28, the J gene TRBJ2-1, with 8 bases matching TRBD2. This specimen consisted of peripheral blood mononuclear cells (PBMCs), obtained at baseline. The source is a human donor with classical Hodgkin lymphoma. The CDR3 is CASSLGGRTAYNEQFF. The CDR3 DNA reads TGTGCCAGCAGTTTAGGCGGGAGGACCGCCTACAATGAGCAGTTCTTC. Using reference TRBV28 and TRBJ2-1 for the parts outside the CDR3, the full variable domain is DVKVTQSSRYLVKRTGEKVFLECVQDMDHENMFWYRQDPGLGLRLIYFSYDVKMKEKGDIPEGYSVSREKKERFSLILESASTNQTSMYLCASSLGGRTAYNEQFFGPGTRLTVL.